A single sample is the source of the 22 T cell receptor beta chains below, sequenced in a study of lymphopenia after photon versus proton radiotherapy. Libraries were prepared by immunoSEQ multiplex PCR; TCRdb keeps only in-frame clonotypes and omits some of them. The sample holds some 170,000 clones, around 85% seen once. The input for sequencing was peripheral blood, taken from a patient treated with photon-based radiotherapy. The receptors stem from a man aged 45-60 years with gastric cancer.

This clone came up once. This chain joins TRBV5-1 and TRBJ2-3; 13 nucleotides match TRBD2. CDR1 SGHRS and CDR2 YFSETQ come from the germline V gene. With 4 bases clipped from V and 6 bases from J, the junction kept 5 bases outside the gene matches. This CDR3 region has 15 residues. CDR3 protein: CASSEGLAGRDTQYF. CDR3 nucleotide sequence: TGCGCCAGCAGCGAGGGACTAGCGGGACGGGATACGCAGTATTTT.

This clone showed up just a few times. The chain links TRBV28 to TRBJ1-2; D is uncertain. V was cut by 5 bases and J by 2 bases, with 6 bases left in between. The CDR3 runs to 12 residues. The germline V gene encodes CDR1 MDHEN and CDR2 SYDVKM. CDR3 in amino acids: CASSDANYGYTF. The CDR3 DNA sequence: TGTGCCAGCAGTGACGCGAACTATGGCTACACCTTC.

This clone was seen only a few times. V usage is TRBV4-2 and J usage is TRBJ1-1; D gene ambiguous. The germline gives CDR1 LGHNA, CDR2 YNFKEQ. The CDR3 covers 13 residues. Deletions cut 3 bases from V and 8 bases from J, with 13 bases between. CDR3 nucleotides: TGTGCCAGCAGCCAGGCCGGTAGGGAAGAAGCTTTCTTT. Protein product: CASSQAGREEAFF.

The chain recombines TRBV7-6 with TRBJ1-5; tentative D call: TRBD1 (5 bases). The germline gives CDR1 SGHVS, CDR2 FNYEAQ. The length of the CDR3 is 14 residues. The V end was cut by 4 bases, the J end by 5 bases, with 12 bases between. DNA of the CDR3: TGTGCCAGCAGCTCAGGGTTCCAGGATCAGCCCCAGCATTTT. This gives the protein CASSSGFQDQPQHF.

The chain joins TRBV30 to TRBJ1-2; TRBD1 might be the D (6 bases). There are 13 residues in the CDR3. V was pared by 0 bases and J by 5 bases, with 10 bases between. The germline V gene has CDR1 GTSNPN and CDR2 SVGIG (reference sequence). CDR3 DNA sequence: TGTGCCTGGAGTGTTAGGACAGATTATGGCTACACCTTC. As protein: CAWSVRTDYGYTF.

The rearrangement joins TRBV7-9 to TRBJ2-7, with D tentatively TRBD1 or TRBD2 (5 bases each). V lost 0 bases, J lost 5 bases, and 17 bases lay in between. Germline V gene data show CDR1 as SEHNR and CDR2 as FQNEAQ (reference sequence). This CDR3 has 16 amino acids. The CDR3 reads CASSLARAGWHHEQYF. For the CDR3, the DNA is TGTGCCAGCAGCTTAGCGAGGGCAGGGTGGCACCACGAGCAGTACTTC.

This clone was observed a single time. Other nucleotide sequences in the sample specify the same CDR3. This chain uses TRBV11-2 with TRBJ2-1, with D possibly TRBD2 on 5 matching bases. The CDR3 has 15 amino acids. CDR1 is SGHAT and CDR2 is FQNNGV in the germline V gene. Trimming pared 1 base from V and 0 bases from J, leaving 7 bases between. The chain's CDR3 is CASSLAGSSYNEQFF. In nucleotides, the CDR3 is TGTGCCAGCAGCTTAGCGGGATCCTCCTACAATGAGCAGTTCTTC.

The CDR3 protein is CASSLGLAGVYNEQFF. As DNA, the CDR3 is TGTGCCAGCAGCTTAGGGCTAGCGGGAGTTTACAATGAGCAGTTCTTC. The genes are TRBV11-3 and TRBJ2-1; 10 bases are a match to TRBD2. V lost 1 base to trimming and J lost 4 bases; unmatched junction nucleotides: 4. Germline assignment: CDR1 SGHNT and CDR2 YENEEA. This CDR3 is 16 amino acids long.

The chain combines TRBV7-2 with TRBJ2-1; 9 bases agree with TRBD2. After removal of 1 base from V and 4 bases from J, the junction contained 2 bases not matched to a gene. CDR3 length equals 15 residues. Germline-derived CDR1 and CDR2 are SGHTA and FQGNSA. CDR3: CASSLGLAAYNEQFF. In nucleotides, the CDR3 is TGTGCCAGCAGCTTAGGACTAGCGGCTTACAATGAGCAGTTCTTC.

The CDR3 is CASSVRGAGANVLTF. In DNA form, the CDR3 reads TGTGCCAGCAGCGTACGGGGGGCTGGGGCCAACGTCCTGACTTTC. J is TRBJ2-6 and V is TRBV9; 7 bases fit TRBD2. Trimming cost V 1 base and J 2 bases; bases outside gene matches: 0. This CDR3 region has 15 residues. Germline V gene lookup returns CDR1 SGDLS and CDR2 YYNGEE.

J is TRBJ2-5 and V is TRBV13, with D possibly matching TRBD2 (5 bases). This CDR3 is 14 amino acids long. Germline loops: CDR1 PRHDT, CDR2 FYEKMQ (reference sequence). V shed 0 bases and J shed 3 bases, with 8 bases lying between them. The CDR3 reads CASSLGASKETQYF. CDR3 in DNA: TGTGCCAGCAGCTTAGGAGCTAGCAAAGAGACCCAGTACTTC.

This clone ranks as medium-sized (0.01 to 0.1%). The chain joins TRBV7-9 to TRBJ2-3; tentative D call: TRBD2 (6 bases). Trimming cost V 10 bases and J 4 bases, with 12 bases left between them. Germline CDR1 SEHNR, CDR2 FQNEAQ (reference sequence). The CDR3 has 12 residues. CDR3 bases: TGTGCCACGGGCAGGGAGGCAGATACGCAGTATTTT. Its translation is CATGREADTQYF.

The gene calls are TRBV7-2 and TRBJ2-7; 7 nucleotides match TRBD2. This CDR3 has 16 residues. V lost 4 bases, J lost 9 bases, and 18 bases stayed unmatched. In germline, CDR1 is SGHTA, CDR2 FQGNSA. The CDR3 nucleotides read TGTGCCAGCAGCTACCTAAGCGGGGCCCGGGCTGATAGGCAGTACTTC. Residues: CASSYLSGARADRQYF.

The V and J genes are TRBV2 and TRBJ1-1; 8 bases match TRBD1. Trimming removed 6 bases from V and 4 bases from J; junction bases left unmatched: 1. CDR1 is SNHLY and CDR2 is FYNNEI in the germline V gene. CDR3 length equals 12 residues. CDR3 sequence: CASRTGVTEAFF. The CDR3 nucleotides are TGTGCCAGCAGGACAGGGGTCACTGAAGCTTTCTTT.

The chain recombines TRBV7-9 with TRBJ2-2; 7 nucleotides match TRBD2. The CDR3 contains 16 residues. Trimming cost V 2 bases and J 5 bases; bases outside gene matches: 8. Per germline, CDR1 SEHNR and CDR2 FQNEAQ (reference sequence). The CDR3 region is CASSLIGREYTGELFF. In nucleotides, the CDR3 is TGTGCCAGCAGCTTAATAGGGCGGGAGTATACCGGGGAGCTGTTTTTT.

Only one count was recorded for this clone. The rearrangement joins TRBV2 to TRBJ1-1; TRBD1 matches 8 bases. Germline-derived CDR1 and CDR2 are SNHLY and FYNNEI. J gave up 0 bases and V 7 bases, and 4 bases lay outside the gene matches. The CDR3 has 14 amino acids. The CDR3 coding sequence is TGTGCCAGCATCTCACAGGGGGTGAACACTGAAGCTTTCTTT. Translating it yields CASISQGVNTEAFF.

Details on this clone: The identical CDR3 is also encoded by other nucleotide sequences in the sample. V usage is TRBV7-3 and J usage is TRBJ2-5; 8 bases fit TRBD1. Trimming at V came to 4 bases and at J to 5 bases, leaving 3 bases not matched to a gene. The germline gives CDR1 SGHTA, CDR2 FQGTGA. The length of the CDR3 is 13 residues. CDR3 sequence reads: CASSSDRGETQYF. The CDR3 DNA sequence: TGTGCCAGCAGCTCCGACAGGGGTGAGACCCAGTACTTC.

The J gene is TRBJ2-1, the V gene TRBV29-1; possibly TRBD1 for D (6 bases). This CDR3 contains 16 residues. Trimming removed 2 bases from V and 0 bases from J, with 14 bases in between. Germline CDR1 and CDR2: SQVTM and ANQGSEA. The CDR3 DNA reads TGCAGCGTTGAATTTCCCAGGGGACCCTCCTACAATGAGCAGTTCTTC. Its translation is CSVEFPRGPSYNEQFF.

This clone came up a few times. This chain connects TRBV29-1 to TRBJ2-7, with TRBD2 identical over 14 bases. Germline CDR1 reads SQVTM; CDR2 reads ANQGSEA. V was pared by 5 bases and J by 4 bases, with 4 bases of the junction left unmatched. The CDR3 length is 14 residues. For the CDR3, the DNA is TGCAGCGTTCTGGGACTAGCGGGAGTGTACGAGCAGTACTTC. Its protein product is CSVLGLAGVYEQYF.

The gene calls are TRBV5-8 and TRBJ1-1; D possibly corresponds to TRBD1 (5 bases). CDR1 and CDR2 from the germline V gene are SGHTS and YDEGEE. This CDR3 has 14 residues. The V end lost 4 bases, the J end lost 3 bases, and 13 bases lay between the germline ends. Here the CDR3 DNA reads TGTGCCAGCAGCCGCGGGCGGGGGTACACTGAAGCTTTCTTT. Encoded protein: CASSRGRGYTEAFF.

The gene calls are TRBV2 and TRBJ1-2; TRBD1 matches 8 bases. Germline assignment: CDR1 SNHLY and CDR2 FYNNEI. CDR3 size: 14 residues. V shed 7 bases and J 4 bases; nucleotides not matched to a gene: 8. CDR3 amino acids: CASTATGTGYGYTF. CDR3 sequence (DNA): TGTGCCAGCACCGCTACCGGGACAGGCTATGGCTACACCTTC.

The rearrangement links TRBV18 to TRBJ2-7; a weak D match, TRBD1 (6 bases). Between the trimmed V and J ends, which lost 3 bases and 5 bases, there was a span of 8 bases. The length of the CDR3 is 12 residues. Germline V gene lookup returns CDR1 KGHSH and CDR2 LQKENI. DNA for the CDR3: TGTGCCAGCTCACCGGCAGGGGACGAGCAGTACTTC. It encodes CASSPAGDEQYF.